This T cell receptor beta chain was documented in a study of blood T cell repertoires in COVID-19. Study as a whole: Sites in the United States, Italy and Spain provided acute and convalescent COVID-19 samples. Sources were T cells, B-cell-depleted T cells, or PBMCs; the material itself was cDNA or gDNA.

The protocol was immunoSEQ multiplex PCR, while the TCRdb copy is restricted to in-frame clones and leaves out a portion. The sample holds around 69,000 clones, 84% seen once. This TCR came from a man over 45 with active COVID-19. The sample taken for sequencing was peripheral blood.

CDR3 residues: CASSSGTASYQETQYF. CDR3 sequence (DNA): TGCGCCAGCAGCTCCGGGACAGCGTCGTACCAAGAGACCCAGTACTTC. This chain links TRBV5-1 with TRBJ2-5, with TRBD1 matching over 7 bases. CDR1 and CDR2 (germline): SGHRS, YFSETQ. With V trimmed by 3 bases and J by 0 bases, 8 bases remained unmatched. CDR3 length equals 16 residues.